Following are 6 T cell receptor beta chains from one sample sequenced in a study of blood T cells in healthy people across ages (dated by TCRdb to 2015 to 2017). The receptor library was made with 5' RACE. Data came from an Illumina HiSeq 2500. A second about 6 to 11 cycle PCR used a sample-barcoded 5' primer and a J-beta primer mix. The public sequencing data were trimmed at Q25 with fastp and processed into clonotypes with MiXCR by TCRdb, which kept only in-frame beta chains. For every CDR3 protein sequence, its rows merge into one entry that carries the most common genes and DNA. Across this sample there are around 1,000,000 distinct CDR3 sequences, with approximately 26% seen only once. In total, the top ten clones hold around 0.75% of the sample. The sample was also reused in another study, on T cells of mothers and their children.

Sequenced input: blood. These receptors were collected from a girl aged 2 to 10 in good health.

This sequence joins TRBV12-3 or TRBV12-4 and TRBJ2-6; possibly TRBD1 for D (5 bases). The germline V and J ends were trimmed by 1 base and 3 bases, with 10 bases remaining between them. This CDR3 comprises 16 residues. The CDR3 is CASSLGRVLGANVLTF. Here the CDR3 DNA reads TGTGCCAGCAGTTTAGGCAGGGTACTTGGGGCCAACGTCCTGACTTTC.

The CDR3 loop reads CSAPSRWTAYYNEQFF. In DNA, the CDR3 is TGCAGTGCCCCGAGTAGGTGGACAGCCTATTACAATGAGCAGTTCTTC. The chain carries TRBV20-1 and TRBJ2-1; TRBD1 is a possible D gene (6 bases). The CDR3 sequence is 16 residues long. V was pared by 6 bases and J by 4 bases, with 22 bases between. CDR1 DFQATT and CDR2 SNEGSKA come from the germline V gene (reference sequence).

This clonotype was counted a few times. The genes are TRBV5-1 and TRBJ2-5; weak D call: TRBD2 (6 bases). Trimming took 7 bases from V and 4 from J, leaving 11 bases between them. CDR1 and CDR2 from the germline V gene are SGHRS and YFSETQ. The length of the CDR3 is 12 residues. The CDR3 is CASWGGGETQYF. In DNA form, the CDR3 reads TGCGCCAGCTGGGGAGGAGGAGAGACCCAGTACTTC.

This clonotype was seen a handful of times. This rearrangement joins TRBV29-1 to TRBJ2-7; the D call may be TRBD1 or TRBD2 (6 bases each). The CDR3 runs to 15 residues. CDR1 is SQVTM and CDR2 is ANQGSEA in the germline V gene. V was cut by 8 bases and J by 6 bases, with 26 bases left in between. The CDR3 DNA follows: TGCAGCATCCAAGGGAGCTGGGGGGCCACCGGCGAGCAGTACTTC. Translated: CSIQGSWGATGEQYF.

This clonotype has just a few counts. The chain carries TRBV7-3 and TRBJ2-1; D is unclear. The CDR3 runs 11 residues. Trimming removed 3 bases at V and 11 bases at J, with 8 bases between. Germline lookup yields CDR1 SGHTA and CDR2 FQGTGA. CDR3 protein: CASSLPNKQFF. The CDR3 nucleotides are TGTGCCAGCAGCTTGCCTAATAAGCAGTTCTTC.

The chain is built from TRBV24-1 and TRBJ2-5; D possibly matches TRBD1 or TRBD2 (5 bases each). Trimming pared 9 bases from V and 4 bases from J, leaving 14 bases between. Germline V gives CDR1 KGHDR, CDR2 SFDVKD. CDR3 size: 13 residues. CDR3 bases: TGTGCCACCTCTGGGCGTGGGGGAGAGACCCAGTACTTC. This codes for CATSGRGGETQYF.